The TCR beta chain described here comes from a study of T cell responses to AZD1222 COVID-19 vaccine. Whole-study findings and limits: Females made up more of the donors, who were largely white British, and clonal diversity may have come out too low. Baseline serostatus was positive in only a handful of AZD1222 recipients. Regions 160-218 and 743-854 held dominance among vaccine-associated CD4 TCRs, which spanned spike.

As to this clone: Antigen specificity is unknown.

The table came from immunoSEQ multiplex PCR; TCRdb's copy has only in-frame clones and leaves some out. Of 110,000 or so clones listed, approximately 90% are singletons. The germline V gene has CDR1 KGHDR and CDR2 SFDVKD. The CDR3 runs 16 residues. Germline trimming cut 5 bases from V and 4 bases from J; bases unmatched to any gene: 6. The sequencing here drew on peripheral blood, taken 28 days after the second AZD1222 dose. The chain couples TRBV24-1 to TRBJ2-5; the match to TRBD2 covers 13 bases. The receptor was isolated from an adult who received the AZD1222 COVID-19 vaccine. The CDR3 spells CATSGGLAGVGETQYF. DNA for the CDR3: TGTGCCACCAGTGGTGGACTAGCGGGAGTGGGAGAGACCCAGTACTTC.